The 16 T cell receptor beta chains presented below share a single source sample, sequenced in a study of blood T cell repertoires in COVID-19 (dated by TCRdb to 2018 to 2020). To prepare the library, the immunoSEQ multiplex PCR assay was applied. As stored in TCRdb, this immuneACCESS dataset retains in-frame rearrangements with V and J assigned. A fraction of the clones does not appear; measured against another copy, unresolved V genes explain less than half of the discrepancy, and the remainder lacks a known reason. A total of about 150,000 clones appear in this sample, around four fifths of them only once. The ten largest make up 3.7% of the sample. Sequenced input: peripheral blood. The receptors come from a woman of 80 years or more with acute or convalescent COVID-19.

The chain joins TRBV29-1 to TRBJ2-5, with D perhaps matching TRBD1 (5 bases). The CDR3 totals 12 residues. CDR1 SQVTM and CDR2 ANQGSEA come from the germline V gene. In nucleotides, the CDR3 is TGCACCTCTAGACAGCTCGGTGAGACCCAGTACTTC. It translates to CTSRQLGETQYF.

The rearrangement uses TRBV10-3 and TRBJ1-1; no definite D call. V shed 2 bases and J shed 2 bases, with 9 bases lying between them. The CDR3 consists of 14 residues. Germline V lookup: CDR1 ENHRY, CDR2 SYGVKD. The CDR3 DNA reads as TGTGCCATCAGTGAGACCCGGGAAAACACTGAAGCTTTCTTT. It encodes CAISETRENTEAFF.

The chain recombines TRBV7-2 with TRBJ1-2, with D uncertain. This CDR3 has 13 amino acids. V shed 6 bases and J shed 4 bases, with 12 bases lying between them. Germline assignment: CDR1 SGHTA and CDR2 FQGNSA. The CDR3 DNA follows: TGTGCCAGCAGAGAGACGGGATTCTATGGCTACACCTTC. Its translation: CASRETGFYGYTF.

The V call is TRBV2, the J call TRBJ1-1; D is possibly TRBD1 (5 bases). Germline CDR1 reads SNHLY; CDR2 reads FYNNEI. CDR3 length equals 15 residues. Trimming took off 6 bases at V and 0 bases at J, with 14 bases between the two ends. The CDR3 spells CASRPIQGMNTEAFF. For the CDR3, the DNA is TGTGCCAGCAGACCGATTCAGGGCATGAACACTGAAGCTTTCTTT.

This clone was recorded only once. CDR3 nucleotides: TGTGCCAGCAGCCAAATACCAGACAAACTAGGAGTGGGCTACACCTTC. Its translation: CASSQIPDKLGVGYTF. V and J are TRBV3-1 (or the pseudogene TRBV3-2) and TRBJ1-2; no firm D call. Looked up from germline, CDR1 is LGHDT and CDR2 is YNNKEL (reference sequence). V lost 2 bases and J lost 8, with 21 bases in between. CDR3 length equals 16 residues.

This clone occurred a few times. The V gene is TRBV5-6, the J gene TRBJ1-3, with 8 nucleotides matching TRBD1. The ends lost 6 bases at V and 5 bases at J; junction bases unmatched: 7. This CDR3 is built from 14 residues. Germline loops: CDR1 SGHDT, CDR2 YYEEEE. Here the CDR3 DNA reads TGTGCCAGCACTCCGCAGGGGGCAAGAAACACCATATATTTT. This sequence encodes CASTPQGARNTIYF.

The chain employs TRBV10-3 and TRBJ2-2; D is ambiguous. CDR1 is ENHRY and CDR2 is SYGVKD in the germline V gene. V lost 0 bases to trimming and J lost 1 base, with 6 bases between them. The CDR3 length is 15 residues. The CDR3: CAISESSGNTGELFF. In DNA form, the CDR3 reads TGTGCCATCAGTGAGTCGTCAGGGAACACCGGGGAGCTGTTTTTT.

The J gene is TRBJ1-4, the V gene TRBV27, with TRBD1 matching over 9 bases. Germline loops: CDR1 MNHEY, CDR2 SMNVEV (reference sequence). The CDR3 length is 20 residues. J gave up 10 bases and V 5 bases, and 26 bases lay outside the gene matches. The CDR3 region has the DNA TGTGCCAGCAGTCCCCTAGGTTCCCCGGGACAGGGTTTATTGCAGGCAAAACTGTTTTTT. Residues: CASSPLGSPGQGLLQAKLFF.

V gene TRBV4-2 combines with J gene TRBJ1-3; D is perhaps TRBD1 (5 bases). The ends were cut back, 3 bases at V and 0 bases at J, with 9 bases in the middle. CDR3 length equals 15 residues. From germline, CDR1 is LGHNA and CDR2 YNFKEQ. In DNA, the CDR3 is TGTGCCAGCAGCCAGGACACATTCTCTGGAAACACCATATATTTT. Its translation: CASSQDTFSGNTIYF.

The chain uses TRBV18 and TRBJ1-6; D is undetermined. V lost 3 bases to trimming and J lost 7 bases, with 16 bases between them. Germline V gene sequence: CDR1 KGHSH, CDR2 LQKENI. CDR3 length: 16 residues. CDR3 DNA sequence: TGTGCCAGCTCACCCTCCCCTTCATTCGGGAATTCACCCCTCCACTTT. The encoded protein is CASSPSPSFGNSPLHF.

J is TRBJ2-2 and V is TRBV5-1; 7 bases are a match to TRBD1. CDR1 and CDR2 from the germline V gene are SGHRS and YFSETQ. This CDR3 is 16 amino acids long. The ends lost 4 bases at V and 1 base at J; junction bases unmatched: 7. The CDR3 DNA follows: TGCGCCAGCAGCCTCGGGACAGACCAGAACACCGGGGAGCTGTTTTTT. This encodes CASSLGTDQNTGELFF.

Notes on this clone: The same CDR3 is also encoded by other DNA sequences in this sample. The gene calls are TRBV7-2 and TRBJ1-1; no definite D call. The CDR3 covers 13 residues. V lost 1 base and J lost 1, with 4 bases in between. Germline V CDR1 and CDR2: SGHTA, FQGNSA. For the CDR3, the DNA is TGTGCCAGCAGCTTAGGACAGAACACTGAAGCTTTCTTT. This sequence encodes CASSLGQNTEAFF.

This chain links TRBV19 with TRBJ2-5; D possibly corresponds to TRBD2 (5 bases). This CDR3 comprises 13 residues. Trimming took off 1 base at V and 5 bases at J, with 8 bases between the two ends. The germline CDR1 and CDR2 sequences are LNHDA and SQIVND (reference sequence). The CDR3 region has the DNA TGTGCCAGTAGTATAGTTAGAGGGGAGACCCAGTACTTC. Residues: CASSIVRGETQYF.

In its sample, this clone was seen a few times. V usage is TRBV7-3 and J usage is TRBJ2-2; D remains unclear. Germline V gene data show CDR1 as SGHTA and CDR2 as FQGTGA. There are 12 residues in the CDR3. V was shortened by 3 bases and J by 4 bases, with 3 bases between the two germline ends. The CDR3 DNA follows: TGTGCCAGCAGCTTTAGCACCGGGGAGCTGTTTTTT. This sequence encodes CASSFSTGELFF.

This chain links TRBV6-1 with TRBJ2-4, with D possibly matching TRBD2 (6 bases). Germline values: CDR1 MNHNS, CDR2 SASEGT. This CDR3 is built from 19 residues. Trimming removed 0 bases at V and 0 bases at J, with 18 bases between. The CDR3 loop reads CASSEAGGVSPKAKNIQYF. CDR3 nucleotides: TGTGCCAGCAGTGAAGCTGGCGGGGTTTCCCCCAAAGCCAAAAACATTCAGTACTTC.

This chain joins TRBV15 and TRBJ1-4; 7 bases line up with TRBD1. Germline V gene sequence: CDR1 LNHNV, CDR2 YYDKDF (reference sequence). The CDR3 sequence is 16 residues long. V lost 3 bases to trimming and J lost 7 bases; unmatched junction nucleotides: 11. CDR3 sequence reads: CATSRGPGTAVEKLFF. DNA of the CDR3: TGTGCCACCAGCAGGGGTCCCGGGACAGCCGTTGAAAAACTGTTTTTT.